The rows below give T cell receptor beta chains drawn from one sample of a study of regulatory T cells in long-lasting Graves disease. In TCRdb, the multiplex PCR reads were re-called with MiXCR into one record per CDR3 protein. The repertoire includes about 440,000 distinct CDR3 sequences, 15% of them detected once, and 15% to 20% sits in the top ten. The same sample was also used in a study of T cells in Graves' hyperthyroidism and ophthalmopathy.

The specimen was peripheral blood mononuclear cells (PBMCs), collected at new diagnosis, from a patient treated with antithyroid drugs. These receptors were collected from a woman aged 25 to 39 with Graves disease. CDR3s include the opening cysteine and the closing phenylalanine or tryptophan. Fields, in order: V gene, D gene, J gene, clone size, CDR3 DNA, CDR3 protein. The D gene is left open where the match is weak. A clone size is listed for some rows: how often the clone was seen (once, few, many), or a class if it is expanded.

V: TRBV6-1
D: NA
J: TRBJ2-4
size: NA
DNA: TGTGCCAGCAGTGAAGTTCCGGGGTCCCTAGCCAAAAACATTCAGTACTTC
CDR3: CASSEVPGSLAKNIQYF

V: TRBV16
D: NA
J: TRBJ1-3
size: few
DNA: TGTGCCAGCAGCCCTTCAGGAGCCTCTGGAAACACCATATATTTT
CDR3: CASSPSGASGNTIYF

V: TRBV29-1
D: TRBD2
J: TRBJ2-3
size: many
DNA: TGCAGCGTTGACGGTCTAGCGGGTGCCACAGATACGCAGTATTTT
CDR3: CSVDGLAGATDTQYF

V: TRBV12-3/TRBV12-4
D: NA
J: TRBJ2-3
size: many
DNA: TGTGCCAGCACCTCCACAGATACGCAGTATTTT
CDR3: CASTSTDTQYF

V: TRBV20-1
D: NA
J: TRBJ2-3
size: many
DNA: TGCAGTGCTAGATCCCCTTCGGATACGCAGTATTTT
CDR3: CSARSPSDTQYF

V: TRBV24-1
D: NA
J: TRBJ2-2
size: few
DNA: TGTGCCACCAGTGGGCCTATCCCCGGGGAGCTGTTTTTT
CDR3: CATSGPIPGELFF

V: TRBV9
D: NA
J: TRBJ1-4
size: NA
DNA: TGTGCCAGCAGCGCTCACCCAGGGGTTAGGGAAAAACTGTTTTTT
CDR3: CASSAHPGVREKLFF

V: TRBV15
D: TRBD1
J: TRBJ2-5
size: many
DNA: TGTGCCACCAGCCCACGGGGTGACAGGGGGCGTGAGACCCAGTACTTC
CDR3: CATSPRGDRGRETQYF

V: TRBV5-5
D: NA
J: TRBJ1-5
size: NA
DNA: TGTGCCAGCAGCTTGGGCAGGGAGGGAGGGCAGCCCCAGCATTTT
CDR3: CASSLGREGGQPQHF

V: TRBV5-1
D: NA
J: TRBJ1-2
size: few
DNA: TGCGCCAGCAGCTTGGAGGTAGGGCGAAACTATGGCTACACCTTC
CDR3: CASSLEVGRNYGYTF

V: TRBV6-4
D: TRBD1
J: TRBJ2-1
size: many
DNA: TGTGCCAGCAGTGACGGGACAGGGGGCAATGAGCAGTTCTTC
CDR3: CASSDGTGGNEQFF

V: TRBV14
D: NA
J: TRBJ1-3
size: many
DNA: TGTGCCAGCAGCCAAGAGCGGGGGTCTGGAAACACCATATATTTT
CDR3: CASSQERGSGNTIYF

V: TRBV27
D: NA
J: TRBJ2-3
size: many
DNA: TGTGCCAGCAGTCCCTTTCCAGATACGCAGTATTTT
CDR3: CASSPFPDTQYF

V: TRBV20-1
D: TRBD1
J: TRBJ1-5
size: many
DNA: TGCAGTGCTATGAAGACAGGGGGCAATCAGCCCCAGCATTTT
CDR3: CSAMKTGGNQPQHF

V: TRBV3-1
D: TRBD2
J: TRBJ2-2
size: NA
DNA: TGTGCCAGCAGCCAAATAGGCGGGAGGGCGAACACCGGGGAGCTGTTTTTT
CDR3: CASSQIGGRANTGELFF

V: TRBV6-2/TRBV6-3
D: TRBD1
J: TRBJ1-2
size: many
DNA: TGTGCCAGCAGTTACGAGGCAGGGGGAAACTATGGCTACACCTTC
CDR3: CASSYEAGGNYGYTF

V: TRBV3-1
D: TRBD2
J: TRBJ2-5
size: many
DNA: TGTGCCAGCAGCCCCGGACTAGCGACGGGGGAGACCCAGTACTTC
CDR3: CASSPGLATGETQYF

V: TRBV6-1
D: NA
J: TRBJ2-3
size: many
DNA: TGTGCCAGCAGTGAAGAGAGGATCGGCACAGATACGCAGTATTTT
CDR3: CASSEERIGTDTQYF

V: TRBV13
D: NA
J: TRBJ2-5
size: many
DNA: TGTGCCAGCAGCTTAGGGCTCACTGGGATGGGCCAGTACTTC
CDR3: CASSLGLTGMGQYF

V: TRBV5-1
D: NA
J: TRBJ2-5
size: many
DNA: TGCGCCAGCAGCTTGGTCCTAGCGAAAGAGACCCAGTACTTC
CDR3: CASSLVLAKETQYF

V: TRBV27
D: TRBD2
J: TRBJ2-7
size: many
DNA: TGTGCCAGCAGTTTATCGAGGCTAGCGGGACCCGAGCAGTACTTC
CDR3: CASSLSRLAGPEQYF

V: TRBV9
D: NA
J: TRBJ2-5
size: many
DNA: TGTGCCAGCAGCGTAAGCGGCCAAGAGACCCAGTACTTC
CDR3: CASSVSGQETQYF

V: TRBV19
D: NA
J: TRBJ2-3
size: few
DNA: TGTGCCAGTAGTATAAGGGGTACGCAGTATTTT
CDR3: CASSIRGTQYF

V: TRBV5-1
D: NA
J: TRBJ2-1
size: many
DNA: TGCGCCAGCAGCTTCGGGCAGGGTCGCCAAAATGAGCAGTTCTTC
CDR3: CASSFGQGRQNEQFF

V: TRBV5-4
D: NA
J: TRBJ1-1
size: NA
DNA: TGTGCCAGCAGCTTGGGGGGTGGGAGATTTGAAGCTTTCTTT
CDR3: CASSLGGGRFEAFF

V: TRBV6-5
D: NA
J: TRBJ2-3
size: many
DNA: TGTGCCAGCAGTTACTCCCGACTCTCAGATACGCAGTATTTT
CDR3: CASSYSRLSDTQYF